The rows below give T cell receptor beta chains drawn from one sample of a study of cytomegalovirus exposure and HLA in healthy donors. TCRdb keeps only in-frame clones here, not all; method: immunoSEQ multiplex PCR. This table holds approximately 100,000 clones, 85% to 90% found once. Sequences were obtained from PBMCs. These receptors were obtained from a man younger than 40 in good health and CMV-seronegative. Each CDR3 is given without its conserved first and last residue. Size tells how often a clone was seen (once, few, many) or the class of an expanded clone, and some rows leave it out.

clone size | V gene | CDR3 protein
- | TRBV28 | ASSLVIGSDEQY
few | TRBV4-1 | ASSPWTGDNQPQH
- | TRBV28 | ASSLFPGTYEQY
- | TRBV4-1 | ASSQDQGGEQY
- | TRBV29-1 | SVLGTSGSDEQY
once | TRBV5-1 | ASSLRDSSNTGELF
- | TRBV6-5 | ASSLTPGQIYEQY
- | TRBV28 | ASSFQGVNQPQH
- | TRBV4-1 | ASSHVLRGRNSPLH
- | TRBV28 | ASSSGQVNQPQH
- | TRBV5-6 | ASSSQKLVPSSYNEQF
once | TRBV19 | ASSFPGWATEAF
- | TRBV19 | ASSKRQGINEQY
- | TRBV25-1 | ASSEWQGAGELF
few | TRBV7-9 | ASSLTGGRYEQY
- | TRBV9 | ASSVNRGQETQY